This T cell receptor beta chain comes out of a study of CD8+CD57+ T cells in acquired aplastic anemia. This clonotype appeared a single time. Sequencing was done on patients that had shown CD8+CD57+ cell expansion by flow cytometry. Genomic DNA provided the template from which TCR beta VDJ and CDR3 profiles were obtained. TCRdb passed the reads through MiXCR, listing each CDR3 protein once. In the table there are about 200,000 distinct CDR3 sequences, 65% of which are singletons. What was sequenced was sorted CD4+, CD8+, or CD8+CD57+ T cells (not recorded which) from PBMCs. The receptor was derived from a human donor with aplastic anemia.

CDR3 residues: CASSLIGQFAYF. The CDR3 DNA sequence: TGTGCCAGCAGCCTCATCGGACAGTTCGCGTACTTC. The chain is built from TRBV5-6 and TRBJ2-7; tentative D call: TRBD1 (6 bases). V lost 4 bases, J lost 12 bases, and 17 bases lay in between. CDR1 and CDR2 (germline): SGHDT, YYEEEE. The CDR3 extends over 12 amino acids.